These 25 T cell receptor beta chains originate from one sample sequenced in a study of identical twins. TCRdb redid the calling of the 5' RACE reads with MiXCR, one entry per CDR3 protein. The sample consists of about 920,000 distinct CDR3 sequences, around an eighth of them appearing once. This sample also appeared in a second study, on yellow fever vaccine responses in identical twins.

Sample: PBMCs. Every receptor here comes from a young woman in good health.

The CDR3 protein is CASRAITGSKNIQYF. The CDR3 DNA sequence: TGCGCCAGCAGAGCAATTACAGGGTCCAAAAACATTCAGTACTTC. The V and J genes are TRBV10-2 and TRBJ2-4; D possibly corresponds to TRBD1 (6 bases). The CDR3 contains 15 residues. V gave up 6 bases and J gave up 2 bases, with 14 bases separating them. CDR1 WSHSY and CDR2 SAAADI come from the germline V gene.

This chain connects TRBV5-1 to TRBJ2-5; TRBD2 matches 7 bases. This CDR3 contains 17 residues. J was trimmed by 1 base and V by 7 bases; bases with no gene match: 16. CDR1 and CDR2 from the germline V gene are SGHRS and YFSETQ. The CDR3 sequence: CASRTSWGAGFQETQYF. CDR3 DNA sequence: TGCGCCAGCCGCACTTCTTGGGGAGCGGGGTTCCAAGAGACCCAGTACTTC.

On this clonotype: Just one base apart from a much larger clone, this may be a read error. The J gene is TRBJ2-7, the V gene TRBV7-9; D remains ambiguous. Germline V gives CDR1 SEHNR, CDR2 FQNEAQ (reference sequence). Between the trimmed V and J ends, which lost 3 bases and 5 bases, there was a span of 5 bases. The CDR3 sequence is 11 residues long. The CDR3: CASSFSNEQYF. Here the CDR3 DNA reads TGTGCCAGCAGCTTCTCAAACGAGCAGTACTTC.

This clonotype was seen ten or more times. This chain uses TRBV12-3 or TRBV12-4 with TRBJ1-1; D remains unclear. The V end lost 5 bases, the J end lost 4 bases, and 20 bases lay between the germline ends. CDR3 length: 16 amino acids. CDR3 in amino acids: CASSPLGGSTSTEAFF. The CDR3 nucleotides are TGTGCCAGCAGTCCCCTCGGAGGTAGCACGTCCACTGAAGCTTTCTTT.

The CDR3 loop is CATSWDNGELFF. CDR3 sequence (DNA): TGTGCCACCAGCTGGGACAACGGGGAGCTGTTTTTT. This chain uses TRBV15 with TRBJ2-2, with a weak D call TRBD1 (6 bases). The V and J ends lost 5 bases and 7 bases respectively, with 8 bases between them. Germline lookup yields CDR1 LNHNV and CDR2 YYDKDF (reference sequence). This CDR3 comprises 12 residues.

This clonotype was recorded many times. The rearrangement uses TRBV5-1 and TRBJ2-1, with 10 positions matching TRBD2. In germline, CDR1 is SGHRS, CDR2 YFSETQ. The trim removed 6 bases at V and 4 bases at J, leaving 7 bases unmatched. The CDR3 loop spans 15 amino acids. This CDR3 is CASTRASGGYNEQFF. In DNA form, the CDR3 reads TGCGCCAGCACCCGTGCTAGCGGGGGATACAATGAGCAGTTCTTC.

This clonotype has just a few counts. The chain combines TRBV2 with TRBJ2-1; D not certain. The V gene lost 2 bases and the J gene lost 4 bases, with 3 bases spanning the gap. CDR3 length equals 12 residues. The germline CDR1 and CDR2 sequences are SNHLY and FYNNEI. The CDR3 sequence is CASSERYNEQFF. CDR3 nucleotides: TGTGCCAGCAGTGAACGATACAATGAGCAGTTCTTC.

This clonotype was seen many times. This chain joins TRBV27 and TRBJ2-1, with D perhaps TRBD1 (6 bases). V shed 5 bases and J shed 7 bases, with 15 bases lying between them. Germline loops: CDR1 MNHEY, CDR2 SMNVEV (reference sequence). The CDR3 has 14 amino acids. The CDR3 DNA reads TGTGCCAGCAGTGCCTACAGGGTAGGGAATGAGCAGTTCTTC. Protein sequence: CASSAYRVGNEQFF.

This clonotype has just a few counts. J is TRBJ2-5 and V is TRBV7-8; 8 bases match TRBD2. J gave up 2 bases and V 5 bases, and 7 bases lay outside the gene matches. CDR3 size: 15 residues. The germline V gene encodes CDR1 SGHVS and CDR2 FQNEAQ. The CDR3 coding sequence is TGTGCCAGCAGCGAGAGCGGGAGACCTCAAGAGACCCAGTACTTC. This encodes CASSESGRPQETQYF.

This clonotype was recorded a few times. The chain links TRBV28 to TRBJ1-1, with 8 bases aligning to TRBD1. Trimming removed 4 bases from V and 8 bases from J; junction bases left unmatched: 6. This CDR3 region has 13 residues. Germline assignment: CDR1 MDHEN and CDR2 SYDVKM. The CDR3 DNA reads as TGTGCCAGCAGTTCCAACGACAGGGGAGAAGCTTTCTTT. This translates into CASSSNDRGEAFF.

The chain has TRBV3-1 and TRBJ2-3; D is unclear. The V and J ends lost 1 base and 1 base respectively, with 9 bases between them. Per the germline V gene, CDR1 is LGHDT and CDR2 is YNNKEL (reference sequence). The CDR3 totals 15 residues. CDR3 bases: TGTGCCAGCAGCCAAGGGACCCCCCGCACAGATACGCAGTATTTT. Its translation: CASSQGTPRTDTQYF.

This clonotype was counted a few times. The chain combines TRBV11-2 with TRBJ2-3, with D uncertain. The CDR3 covers 12 residues. The V and J ends lost 3 bases and 4 bases respectively, with 5 bases between them. The germline V gene has CDR1 SGHAT and CDR2 FQNNGV. The CDR3 bases are TGTGCCAGCAGCTTTATTCCAGATACGCAGTATTTT. Its protein is CASSFIPDTQYF.

This clonotype was picked up a small number of times. The chain employs TRBV20-1 and TRBJ2-3; 7 bases map to TRBD1. The germline V gene encodes CDR1 DFQATT and CDR2 SNEGSKA (reference sequence). This CDR3 spans 15 amino acids. J gave up 2 bases and V 1 base, and 6 bases lay outside the gene matches. CDR3 in DNA: TGCAGTGCTAGAGGAGGACAGGAAGACACAGATACGCAGTATTTT. Protein sequence: CSARGGQEDTDTQYF.

A remark on this clonotype: Mismatch with germline at one junction end may stem from a read error. The chain uses TRBV6-5 and TRBJ2-7; D possibly uses TRBD1 or TRBD2 (6 bases each). CDR1 and CDR2 (germline): MNHEY, SVGAGI. The CDR3 runs to 16 residues. CDR3 amino acids: CANSYRGQSGVSEQYF. CDR3 sequence (DNA): TGTGCCAACAGTTACCGGGGGCAGTCGGGAGTGAGCGAGCAGTACTTC.

The CDR3 is CASSYSEMNTEAFF. DNA of the CDR3: TGTGCCAGCAGTTACAGCGAAATGAACACTGAAGCTTTCTTT. The V and J genes are TRBV27 and TRBJ1-1; D remains ambiguous. The CDR3 extends over 14 amino acids. Germline CDR1 MNHEY, CDR2 SMNVEV (reference sequence). Trimming took off 4 bases at V and 0 bases at J, with 9 bases between the two ends.

The V and J genes are TRBV27 and TRBJ1-3, with D possibly TRBD1 on 5 matching bases. Germline V lookup: CDR1 MNHEY, CDR2 SMNVEV (reference sequence). Between the trimmed V and J ends, which lost 2 bases and 0 bases, there was a span of 11 bases. The CDR3 runs 16 residues. The CDR3 reads CASSLDGARSGNTIYF. CDR3 sequence (DNA): TGTGCCAGCAGTTTAGATGGGGCCCGCTCTGGAAACACCATATATTTT.

The V and J genes are TRBV12-3 or TRBV12-4 and TRBJ1-4, with D uncertain. This CDR3 has 15 amino acids. Trimming cost V 0 bases and J 7 bases, with 12 bases left between them. The CDR3 sequence is CASSLAGRDGEKLFF. For the CDR3, the DNA is TGTGCCAGCAGTTTAGCGGGGAGGGATGGTGAAAAACTGTTTTTT.

The rearrangement uses TRBV7-3 and TRBJ2-2; 10 nucleotides align to TRBD1. Germline-derived CDR1 and CDR2 are SGHTA and FQGTGA. V trimming: 7 bases; J trimming: 6 bases; junction bases outside the gene matches: 11. The CDR3 totals 16 residues. The CDR3 DNA follows: TGTGCCAGCAACCCGACAGGGGGCGCAGGGTCCGGGGAGCTGTTTTTT. Its translation: CASNPTGGAGSGELFF.

This clonotype appeared a few times. This chain uses TRBV5-1 with TRBJ1-5; D is undetermined. Trimming left V 5 bases short and J 1 base short, with 7 bases between. The CDR3 runs 13 residues. Germline CDR1 SGHRS, CDR2 YFSETQ. In DNA, the CDR3 is TGCGCCAGCAGAGTTGGGAGCAATCAGCCCCAGCATTTT. It encodes CASRVGSNQPQHF.

This clonotype was counted only a few times. The chain carries TRBV10-3 and TRBJ2-1, with 11 bases that match TRBD2. The CDR3 is 15 amino acids. The V gene's germline CDR1 is ENHRY and CDR2 SYGVKD. J lost 6 bases, V lost 6 bases, and 7 bases had no gene match. For the CDR3, the DNA is TGTGCCATCAGCCCCGGGACTAGCGGTATCAATGAGCAGTTCTTC. This encodes CAISPGTSGINEQFF.

This clonotype was seen a handful of times. The chain is built from TRBV12-3 or TRBV12-4 and TRBJ2-5, with D maybe TRBD2 (6 bases). The length of the CDR3 is 12 residues. V lost 8 bases and J 5 bases, leaving 12 bases between the germline ends. Here the CDR3 DNA reads TGTGCCAGCGGAAGCGGGTTGGAGACCCAGTACTTC. Its protein product is CASGSGLETQYF.

This clonotype was found once. The chain employs TRBV29-1 and TRBJ2-1; possibly TRBD2 for D (5 bases). The CDR3 runs to 12 residues. Trimming cost V 4 bases and J 5 bases, with 9 bases left between them. Per the germline V gene, CDR1 is SQVTM and CDR2 is ANQGSEA. CDR3 nucleotides: TGCAGCGTTGTCGGGAAACACAATGAGCAGTTCTTC. Residues: CSVVGKHNEQFF.

This clonotype was recorded many times. The chain couples TRBV7-9 to TRBJ2-7; 7 positions match TRBD2. CDR3 length equals 16 residues. V shed 1 base and J 0 bases; nucleotides not matched to a gene: 6. Per the germline V gene, CDR1 is SEHNR and CDR2 is FQNEAQ (reference sequence). CDR3 in amino acids: CASSLVRGSTSYEQYF. The CDR3, as DNA: TGTGCCAGCAGCTTAGTACGCGGGAGTACCTCCTACGAGCAGTACTTC.

This clonotype was recorded a few times. The V call is TRBV7-9, the J call TRBJ2-1; D is undetermined. CDR3 length: 13 residues. The germline V gene encodes CDR1 SEHNR and CDR2 FQNEAQ (reference sequence). The V and J ends lost 5 bases and 6 bases respectively, with 11 bases between them. The DNA of the CDR3 is TGTGCCAGCAGCGCCCCAATGGGCAATGAGCAGTTCTTC. Translated, it gives CASSAPMGNEQFF.

CDR3 protein: CASRGTGGFGAFF. DNA of the CDR3: TGTGCCAGCAGAGGGACAGGGGGTTTTGGCGCTTTCTTT. This chain uses TRBV12-3 or TRBV12-4 with TRBJ1-1; TRBD1 aligns across 11 bases. Trimming took 6 bases from V and 11 from J; bases not matched to a gene: 8. The CDR3 runs 13 residues.